The present T cell receptor (beta chain) was sequenced within a study of cytomegalovirus exposure and HLA in healthy donors. Germline loops: CDR1 SGHRS, CDR2 YFSETQ. Trimming cost V 6 bases and J 8 bases, with 17 bases left between them. This CDR3 contains 13 residues. Primers for the PCR totalled 60 Vbeta and 13 Jbeta. TCRdb's table, derived via immunoSEQ multiplex PCR, lists solely in-frame clones and lacks some. The repertoire consists of approximately 37,000 clones, with around two thirds occurring once and the leading ten covering 6.3%. This clone occurred a few times. The antigen is undetermined. General observations from the study: Cytomegalovirus status was reportedly diagnosed by the classifier with high specificity and sensitivity.

Sequencing input: PBMCs. This receptor was identified in a man between 25 and 39 years old in good health and CMV-seronegative. This chain links TRBV5-1 with TRBJ1-2; weak D call: TRBD1 (5 bases). CDR3 sequence reads: CASMSGQGYGYTF. CDR3 DNA sequence: TGCGCCAGCATGAGTGGGCAGGGATACGGCTACACCTTC.